This entry is about one T cell receptor beta chain. Its matching antigen is unknown. The record originates from a study of cytomegalovirus exposure and HLA in healthy donors. Broader study findings: Presence/absence analysis assumed near-uniform sequencing depth across donors. Some V segments could not be told apart, so they were left out, TRBV6-2 and TRBV6-3 among them. A missense DCLRE1C variant was associated with V- and J-gene trimming of TCR beta chains in a later analysis, and an independent cohort replicated the association.

Looked up from germline, CDR1 is MNHNY and CDR2 is SVGAGI (reference sequence). V was clipped by 8 bases and J by 3 bases; unmatched bases: 7. CDR3 length: 13 residues. PCR was performed using 60 Vbeta and 13 Jbeta primers. TCRdb's table, derived via immunoSEQ multiplex PCR, lists solely in-frame clones and lacks some. This table has about 190,000 clones, 60% to 85% appearing once. Material: PBMCs. This chain connects TRBV6-6 to TRBJ2-7, with 7 bases fitting TRBD1. This receptor was identified in a woman aged 18-35 years in good health and CMV-seronegative. The CDR3 DNA sequence: TGTGCCAGCGCTTTTACAGGGGACTACGAGCAGTACTTC. It translates to CASAFTGDYEQYF.